A single sample is the source of the 9 T cell receptor beta chains below, sequenced in a study of human T cells and chemical hapten exposure. Using its own MiXCR run on the RACE reads, TCRdb lists one record per CDR3 protein. The table has about 340,000 distinct CDR3 sequences, approximately 6.3% seen once. As for time point: patch test 1, 2 weeks after DPC sensitization. Treatment noted: therapeutic diphenylcyclopropenone sensitization with weekly scalp DPC. Material: whole blood, obtained in connection with sensitization to the hapten diphenylcyclopropenone (DPC). These receptors all stem from a woman aged 18-29 years with alopecia areata. Some clones in this sample may be carry-over from other donors' samples.

At least ten counts were recorded for this clonotype. Here the CDR3 reads CASSADERNEQYF. The CDR3 DNA follows: TGTGCCAGCAGCGCCGACGAAAGGAACGAGCAGTACTTC. This chain uses TRBV7-3 with TRBJ2-7, with no clear D. This CDR3 comprises 13 residues. CDR1 SGHTA and CDR2 FQGTGA come from the germline V gene. V lost 5 bases and J 5 bases, leaving 13 bases between the germline ends.

Many counts were recorded for this clonotype. The J gene is TRBJ2-3, the V gene TRBV6-2 or TRBV6-3; maybe TRBD2 (7 bases). The length of the CDR3 is 17 residues. CDR1 and CDR2 (germline): MNHEY, SVGEGT. Trimming pared 2 bases from V and 4 bases from J, leaving 19 bases between. CDR3 bases: TGTGCCAGCAGTTACCGGGGATGGGGGGGGCCACCAGATACGCAGTATTTT. Translating gives CASSYRGWGGPPDTQYF.

V usage is TRBV6-1 and J usage is TRBJ1-5; TRBD1 matches 7 bases. Losses at the gene ends were 5 bases for V and 6 bases for J; bases not matched to a gene: 4. The CDR3 has 13 residues. Looked up from germline, CDR1 is MNHNS and CDR2 is SASEGT. The CDR3 DNA reads as TGTGCCAGCAGTATACAGGGGACTCAGCCCCAGCATTTT. Protein: CASSIQGTQPQHF.

This clonotype was counted at least ten times. The rearrangement links TRBV3-1 to TRBJ1-1, with D possibly being TRBD1 (5 bases). From germline, CDR1 is LGHDT and CDR2 YNNKEL (reference sequence). Deletions cut 3 bases from V and 8 bases from J, with 10 bases between. CDR3 length: 12 amino acids. The CDR3 loop reads CASSHKGIEAFF. The DNA of the CDR3 is TGTGCCAGCAGCCACAAGGGGATCGAAGCTTTCTTT.

This clonotype was found many times. The chain links TRBV6-2 or TRBV6-3 to TRBJ2-2; weak D call: TRBD1 (5 bases). CDR3 length: 15 amino acids. Germline V gene sequence: CDR1 MNHEY, CDR2 SVGEGT. With 3 bases removed from V and 3 bases from J, the gap between germline ends came to 11 bases. CDR3 coding DNA: TGTGCCAGCAGTTATCAGTCAGGGTACACCGGGGAGCTGTTTTTT. It yields the protein CASSYQSGYTGELFF.

This clonotype has a handful of counts. The V call is TRBV24-1, the J call TRBJ2-6, with D unresolved. V dropped 6 bases and J dropped 0 bases, with 5 bases sitting between them. The CDR3 contains 14 residues. The germline CDR1 and CDR2 sequences are KGHDR and SFDVKD. Written as DNA, the CDR3 is TGTGCCACCAGTTCCCCCTCTGGGGCCAACGTCCTGACTTTC. Translated, it gives CATSSPSGANVLTF.

V gene TRBV4-3 combines with J gene TRBJ2-1; D is unclear. The V gene's germline CDR1 is LGHNA and CDR2 YSLEER. V lost 4 bases and J lost 1, with 11 bases in between. The CDR3 extends over 15 amino acids. The DNA for the CDR3 is TGCGCCAGCAGCCCCCATCGGGCTTCCTACAATGAGCAGTTCTTC. This encodes CASSPHRASYNEQFF.

This clonotype was counted between two and nine times. V usage is TRBV5-1 and J usage is TRBJ2-3, with 7 bases aligning to TRBD2. Germline V CDR1 and CDR2: SGHRS, YFSETQ. J lost 5 bases, V lost 2 bases, and 8 bases had no gene match. The CDR3 is made up of 15 amino acids. Here the CDR3 reads CASSLRGEKRDTQYF. The CDR3 DNA reads TGCGCCAGCAGCTTACGGGGGGAAAAAAGAGATACGCAGTATTTT.

This rearrangement joins TRBV2 to TRBJ2-6; possibly TRBD1 or TRBD2 for D (6 bases each). Trimming stripped 8 bases from V and 0 bases from J, with 14 bases between. The CDR3 length is 16 residues. Germline CDR1 reads SNHLY; CDR2 reads FYNNEI. DNA for the CDR3: TGTGCCAGCGGTTCGGGGGCGGGCTCTGGGGCCAACGTCCTGACTTTC. This translates into CASGSGAGSGANVLTF.